This T cell receptor (beta chain) was profiled in a study of blood T cells in healthy people across ages (dated by TCRdb to about 2015). With respect to the entire study: In model experiments, template switching captured about one uniquely barcoded TCR beta cDNA molecule for every two T cells. Using deep sequencing normalized with unique cDNA molecular identifiers, the study measured how TCR beta repertoire diversity changes with age. The donors were split into four age groups: young (average roughly 15 years), middle-aged (about 40), aged (around 67) and long-lived (roughly 86). Donors of different ages were randomly distributed across sequencing lanes to avoid experimental bias. For two donors (one aged 18 to 29 and one aged 80 or older), the study analyzed two additional independent replicas of 1 million unique cDNA reads from the same blood draw.

Regarding this clonotype: The specificity of this receptor is unknown. Within one base of it there is no much larger clone, and no base qualities were kept.

Donors were 30 to 45 systemically healthy Caucasian individuals from Russia aged 6 to 90 years. Approximately 9.3 milliliters of peripheral blood were drawn from each donor into EDTA-treated Vacutainer tubes. Ficoll-Paque density-gradient centrifugation was used to isolate PBMCs, with at least 6.5 million per sample. Trizol reagent was used to extract total RNA from the PBMCs, yielding at least 5 micrograms per sample. The percentages of naive CD45RAhigh/CD27high T cells were determined by flow cytometry on a PBMC aliquot from every donor. Findings and caveats that apply to the study as a whole: As age increased, observed TCR beta diversity per million T cells dropped in a roughly linear way, and a significant reduction was already evident by age around 41. Observed TCR beta diversity correlated strongly with the percentage of naive T cells measured by flow cytometry. Estimates of total diversity based on one million sequenced T cells were regarded as lower bounds and as underestimates. Because the CMV infection status of the donors was unknown, age-related changes in expanded clonotypes may potentially have been confounded. Compared with the aged group, the long-lived group had more naive CD4+ T cells, fewer expanded clones and increased TCR diversity, a pattern suggesting age selection. Conclusive comparison of naive and antigen-experienced compartments was prevented by the profiling of bulk unsorted PBMCs.

Library prep was done by 5' RACE. The sequencer was an Illumina HiSeq 2500. A second about 7 to 11 cycle PCR used a sample-barcoded 5' primer and a J-beta primer mix. A unique molecular identifier was introduced onto each TCR beta cDNA molecule by a template-switch 5' adaptor carrying 12 random nucleotides. At least 2.5 million CDR3-containing paired-end reads were obtained from each sample. All of the RNA was converted into first-strand cDNA using the Mint cDNA synthesis kit, with a TRBC-specific oligonucleotide serving as the primer. Following uracil-DNA glycosylase treatment, all cDNA underwent a first 18-cycle PCR with the universal primers M1SS and BC2_uni_R. As for the authors' bioinformatics: Each sample was normalized by randomly selecting 1 million high-quality reads, each carrying a distinct molecular identifier. Instead of being binned into consensus sequences, reads that shared molecular identifiers were thrown out. MiTCR, set to a Q25 quality threshold and the strictest error-elimination algorithm, was used for CDR3 identification, clonotype clustering and error correction. A nonparametric unseen species model with Euler transformation was used to estimate lower-bound total TCR beta diversity. TCRdb reworked the public reads: Q25 trimming with fastp, MiXCR clone assembly, productive beta chains retained. Every entry covers one CDR3 protein and lists the most common genes and DNA from its rows. The V and J calls come from TCRdb's annotation, not from the publication. The sample yields roughly 1,800,000 distinct CDR3 sequences; about 49% were counted once. The top ten hold over 2% of the sample.

The sequence came from a woman aged 40 to 49 in good health. The sequencing sample was made of blood.

CDR3 region: CASSLRTSGGPATTQYF. The DNA sequence follows: TGTGCCAGCAGCTTACGGACTAGCGGGGGGCCCGCGACTACCCAGTACTTC. The chain is assembled from TRBV9 and TRBJ2-4, with 14 middle bases fitting TRBD2. Trimming removed 4 bases from V and 13 bases from J; the gene matches leave 16 bases unexplained. Reading from cysteine to phenylalanine, the CDR3 counts 17 amino acids. Of all the DNA, just the CDR3 is kept, 51 bases in frame from base 1. CDR1 is given as SGDLS and CDR2 as YYNGEE, both from the germline V gene.